This TCR beta chain was recorded in a study of cytomegalovirus exposure and HLA in healthy donors. Study-level findings and limits: Later analysis demonstrated an association between a missense DCLRE1C variant and TCR beta V- and J-gene trimming. Three chains tied to CMV proved CMV antigen-specific in vitro.

The length of the CDR3 is 14 residues. Trimming took 4 bases from V and 9 from J; bases not matched to a gene: 12. The V gene's germline CDR1 is SGDLS and CDR2 YYNGEE. A multiplex PCR was run with 60 Vbeta primers and 13 Jbeta primers. Assay: immunoSEQ multiplex PCR; the TCRdb copy retains only in-frame clones and omits some. The sample contains around 110,000 clones, around two thirds of which appear only once. Notes on this clone: Its specificity is unknown.

The receptor was derived from a woman in her thirties or forties in good health and CMV-seropositive. V gene TRBV9 combines with J gene TRBJ1-2; 7 bases map to TRBD1. The sample taken for sequencing was PBMCs. The CDR3 loop reads CASSKSGQPDRYTF. The CDR3 nucleotides are TGTGCCAGCAGCAAATCGGGACAGCCTGACCGCTACACCTTC.